The rows below give T cell receptor beta chains drawn from one sample of a study of glioma-infiltrating T cells after dendritic cell vaccination. TCRdb keeps only in-frame clones here, not all; method: immunoSEQ multiplex PCR. The profile covers roughly 80,000 clones, with around 87% appearing a single time and 2% to 2.5% taken by the ten largest. The sequencing here drew on blood, taken after dendritic cell vaccination. Source of these receptors: a human donor with glioblastoma. Both conserved end residues are part of each CDR3. The D gene is left open where the match is weak. Expanded clones get a size class; other rows say once, few or many, or leave the size out.

V: TRBV7-9; size: .; J: TRBJ1-5; D: .; CDR3: CASSGGGNQPQHF; DNA: TGTGCCAGCAGCGGGGGGGGCAATCAGCCCCAGCATTTT
V: TRBV5-1; size: .; J: TRBJ2-1; D: .; CDR3: CASSLVNNVYNEQFF; DNA: TGCGCCAGCAGCTTGGTAAACAACGTCTACAATGAGCAGTTCTTC
V: TRBV18; size: .; J: TRBJ2-2; D: .; CDR3: CASSPLLPSAHTGELFF; DNA: TGTGCCAGCTCACCCCTACTTCCTAGCGCTCACACCGGGGAGCTGTTTTTT
V: TRBV7-2; size: .; J: TRBJ1-1; D: .; CDR3: CASSLDSPLNTEAFF; DNA: TGTGCCAGCAGCTTAGACAGCCCGTTGAACACTGAAGCTTTCTTT
V: TRBV7-6; size: .; J: TRBJ1-5; D: .; CDR3: CASSLGTLQPQHF; DNA: TGTGCCAGCAGCCTTGGGACACTTCAGCCCCAGCATTTT
V: TRBV6-1; size: .; J: TRBJ2-7; D: .; CDR3: CASSTGISYEQYF; DNA: TGTGCCAGCAGCACCGGGATCTCCTACGAGCAGTACTTC
V: TRBV19; size: .; J: TRBJ2-5; D: TRBD2; CDR3: CASSGRLGLAGQETQYF; DNA: TGTGCCAGTAGTGGACGACTTGGACTAGCGGGACAAGAGACCCAGTACTTC
V: TRBV2; size: .; J: TRBJ2-3; D: TRBD2; CDR3: CASEGLAIADTQYF; DNA: TGTGCCAGCGAGGGACTAGCGATTGCAGATACGCAGTATTTT
V: TRBV19; size: few; J: TRBJ2-7; D: .; CDR3: CASNQGGEQYF; DNA: TGTGCCAGTAACCAGGGGGGCGAGCAGTACTTC
V: TRBV5-8; size: .; J: TRBJ2-1; D: .; CDR3: CASSQRGGDEQFF; DNA: TGTGCCAGCAGCCAAAGGGGAGGCGATGAGCAGTTCTTC
V: TRBV7-2; size: .; J: TRBJ2-7; D: TRBD1; CDR3: CASSPGTGFAYEQYF; DNA: TGTGCCAGCAGCCCTGGGACAGGATTCGCCTACGAGCAGTACTTC
V: TRBV6-5; size: .; J: TRBJ1-1; D: .; CDR3: CASSPTGTPEAFF; DNA: TGTGCCAGCAGTCCCACAGGGACCCCTGAAGCTTTCTTT
V: TRBV5-5; size: few; J: TRBJ1-2; D: .; CDR3: CASSLVAGLGGYGYTF; DNA: TGTGCCAGCAGCTTGGTTGCAGGGTTGGGGGGCTATGGCTACACCTTC
V: TRBV2; size: .; J: TRBJ2-7; D: .; CDR3: CAILRQDGAYEQYF; DNA: TGTGCCATCTTACGACAGGACGGGGCCTACGAGCAGTACTTC
V: TRBV7-4; size: .; J: TRBJ1-4; D: .; CDR3: CASSLNGGNEKLFF; DNA: TGTGCCAGCAGCTTAAATGGAGGGAACGAAAAACTGTTTTTT
V: TRBV30; size: once; J: TRBJ2-1; D: TRBD1; CDR3: CAWRGADRENEQFF; DNA: TGTGCCTGGAGAGGGGCGGACAGGGAGAATGAGCAGTTCTTC
V: TRBV6-4; size: .; J: TRBJ1-3; D: .; CDR3: CASSDCPGLSSGNTIYF; DNA: TGTGCCAGCAGTGACTGTCCAGGGTTGTCCTCTGGAAACACCATATATTTT
V: TRBV12-5; size: .; J: TRBJ2-3; D: .; CDR3: CASGLGVSTDTQYF; DNA: TGTGCTAGTGGTTTGGGCGTGTCCACAGATACGCAGTATTTT
V: TRBV29-1; size: .; J: TRBJ1-1; D: .; CDR3: CSVDRGVYTEAFF; DNA: TGCAGCGTTGATCGGGGAGTCTACACTGAAGCTTTCTTT
V: TRBV6-5; size: .; J: TRBJ1-1; D: .; CDR3: CASSYSTGHQNTEAFF; DNA: TGTGCCAGCAGTTACTCGACAGGCCATCAGAACACTGAAGCTTTCTTT
V: TRBV19; size: .; J: TRBJ1-1; D: .; CDR3: CASSIGGGWRTEAFF; DNA: TGTGCCAGTAGTATCGGTGGGGGGTGGAGAACTGAAGCTTTCTTT
V: TRBV29-1; size: .; J: TRBJ1-2; D: .; CDR3: CSVPSGQFYGYTF; DNA: TGCAGCGTCCCCAGTGGACAGTTCTACGGCTACACCTTC
V: TRBV7-2; size: .; J: TRBJ1-4; D: TRBD1; CDR3: CASSFATGLGEKLFF; DNA: TGTGCCAGCAGTTTCGCGACAGGGCTGGGCGAAAAACTGTTTTTT
V: TRBV2; size: .; J: TRBJ2-7; D: .; CDR3: CASSGHPVYEQYF; DNA: TGTGCCAGCAGTGGACACCCGGTCTACGAGCAGTACTTC
V: TRBV6-6; size: .; J: TRBJ2-7; D: .; CDR3: CASSPGQEQYF; DNA: TGTGCCAGCAGCCCCGGACAAGAGCAGTACTTC
V: TRBV6-4; size: once; J: TRBJ1-4; D: .; CDR3: CATPSDSSKSEKLFF; DNA: TGTGCCACCCCATCAGACAGTTCGAAAAGCGAAAAACTGTTTTTT
V: TRBV5-1; size: .; J: TRBJ2-7; D: .; CDR3: CASSLALSSLTYEQYF; DNA: TGCGCCAGCAGCTTGGCCCTTTCGTCACTTACCTACGAGCAGTACTTC
V: TRBV5-6; size: .; J: TRBJ1-3; D: .; CDR3: CASSLVEPGNTIYF; DNA: TGTGCCAGCAGCTTGGTAGAGCCTGGAAACACCATATATTTT
V: TRBV28; size: .; J: TRBJ1-3; D: TRBD1; CDR3: CASNPTGERNTIYF; DNA: TGTGCCAGCAACCCGACAGGGGAACGGAACACCATATATTTT
V: TRBV5-1; size: .; J: TRBJ2-7; D: .; CDR3: CASSSLSGREQYF; DNA: TGCGCCAGCAGCTCCTTAAGCGGGCGCGAGCAGTACTTC
V: TRBV4-1; size: .; J: TRBJ1-1; D: TRBD1; CDR3: CASSRQTGVRVAFF; DNA: TGCGCCAGCAGCCGACAAACAGGGGTACGGGTAGCTTTCTTT
V: TRBV6-6; size: few; J: TRBJ1-5; D: TRBD1; CDR3: CASSPTGDQPQHF; DNA: TGTGCCAGCAGCCCGACAGGGGATCAGCCCCAGCATTTT
V: TRBV13; size: .; J: TRBJ1-4; D: .; CDR3: CASSVHSNEKLFF; DNA: TGTGCCAGCAGTGTACACAGTAATGAAAAACTGTTTTTT
V: TRBV7-6; size: .; J: TRBJ2-3; D: .; CDR3: CASSLARTDTQYF; DNA: TGTGCCAGCAGCTTAGCGAGGACAGATACGCAGTATTTT
V: TRBV19; size: once; J: TRBJ1-1; D: .; CDR3: CASVIGQEGTEAFF; DNA: TGTGCCAGTGTTATTGGGCAGGAGGGGACTGAAGCTTTCTTT
V: TRBV6-1; size: .; J: TRBJ2-7; D: .; CDR3: CASSEAPGNYEQYF; DNA: TGTGCCAGCAGTGAGGCCCCCGGGAACTACGAGCAGTACTTC
V: TRBV7-2; size: .; J: TRBJ2-3; D: .; CDR3: CASSYLANTDTQYF; DNA: TGTGCCAGCAGCTATTTAGCTAACACAGATACGCAGTATTTT
V: TRBV25-1; size: .; J: TRBJ2-1; D: TRBD2; CDR3: CASSGGLAYNEQFF; DNA: TGTGCCAGCAGTGGCGGACTAGCCTACAATGAGCAGTTCTTC
V: TRBV2; size: .; J: TRBJ1-1; D: .; CDR3: CASGQSMNTEAFF; DNA: TGTGCCAGCGGGCAGAGCATGAACACTGAAGCTTTCTTT
V: TRBV4-3; size: few; J: TRBJ2-1; D: .; CDR3: CASSPGPFSYNEQFF; DNA: TGCGCCAGCAGCCCTGGCCCGTTCTCCTACAATGAGCAGTTCTTC
V: TRBV7-9; size: once; J: TRBJ2-7; D: TRBD1; CDR3: CASSRLRDRGRYEQYF; DNA: TGTGCCAGCAGCCGACTCCGGGACAGGGGCCGTTACGAGCAGTACTTC
V: TRBV7-2; size: .; J: TRBJ2-1; D: TRBD1; CDR3: CASSPRDSPYNEQFF; DNA: TGTGCCAGCAGCCCCCGGGACAGCCCCTACAATGAGCAGTTCTTC